These T cell receptor beta chains were read from a single sample in a study of blood T cell repertoires in COVID-19. TCRdb's copy holds only in-frame clones and misses some; the assay was immunoSEQ multiplex PCR. The sample records tens of thousands of clones, approximately 93% being singletons. Sequencing was done on a sample of peripheral blood. The receptors here all came from a man between 65 and 80 years old with active COVID-19. Each CDR3 is given with its conserved first and last residue. Each record gives: clone size, J gene, D gene, V gene, CDR3 protein, CDR3 DNA. The D gene is left open where the match is weak. Size is omitted from some rows. Given values are once, few, many or a class for expanded clones.

>once|TRBJ1-3|TRBD1|TRBV4-1
CASSQGDRAGNTIYF
TGCGCCAGCAGCCAAGGGGACAGGGCTGGAAACACCATATATTTT
>-|TRBJ1-3|TRBD1|TRBV28
CASSWGQFPSGNTIYF
TGTGCCAGCAGTTGGGGACAGTTTCCCTCTGGAAACACCATATATTTT
>-|TRBJ1-6|TRBD1|TRBV5-1
CASSWGTGVIHNSPLHF
TGCGCCAGCAGCTGGGGGACAGGGGTAATCCATAATTCACCCCTCCACTTT
>-|TRBJ1-1|-|TRBV29-1
CSVEELRGGTEAFF
TGCAGCGTCGAAGAGCTAAGGGGTGGCACTGAAGCTTTCTTT
>once|TRBJ2-3|TRBD2|TRBV20-1
CSASTLAGVGDTQYF
TGCAGTGCTAGTACCCTAGCGGGGGTAGGGGATACGCAGTATTTT
>-|TRBJ1-1|-|TRBV12-3/TRBV12-4
CASNPGGSEAFF
TGTGCCAGCAATCCGGGGGGGAGTGAAGCTTTCTTT
>-|TRBJ1-1|TRBD1|TRBV11-3
CASSFSGQGRTEAFF
TGTGCCAGCAGCTTTTCAGGACAGGGGAGGACTGAAGCTTTCTTT
>-|TRBJ2-1|-|TRBV3-1/TRBV3-2
CASSRGTYNEQFF
TGTGCCAGCAGCCGCGGGACCTACAATGAGCAGTTCTTC
>-|TRBJ2-1|TRBD2|TRBV10-2
CASSALLAGGRNEQFF
TGCGCCAGCAGCGCTCTACTAGCGGGGGGGCGAAATGAGCAGTTCTTC
>-|TRBJ2-1|TRBD1|TRBV6-5
CASSYRTGELTFEQFF
TGTGCCAGCAGTTACAGGACAGGGGAGTTAACGTTTGAGCAGTTCTTC
>once|TRBJ1-1|-|TRBV5-1
CASSGGTPATEAFF
TGCGCCAGCAGCGGAGGGACGCCGGCCACTGAAGCTTTCTTT
>-|TRBJ1-3|-|TRBV25-1
CASSEYSPTGNTIYF
TGTGCCAGCAGTGAATACAGCCCAACGGGGAACACCATATATTTT
>-|TRBJ2-1|-|TRBV2
CASSVQGGAYNEQFF
TGTGCCAGCAGTGTTCAGGGGGGTGCCTACAATGAGCAGTTCTTC
>once|TRBJ2-5|TRBD2|TRBV30
CAHGLAGVCRNF
TGTGCCCACGGCCTAGCGGGGGTTTGTAGAAACTTC
>once|TRBJ2-1|-|TRBV27
CASSYRGYNEQFF
TGTGCCAGCAGCTATAGGGGCTACAATGAGCAGTTCTTC
>-|TRBJ2-5|TRBD2|TRBV3-1/TRBV3-2
CASSQGLAGGETQYF
TGTGCCAGCAGCCAAGGACTAGCGGGCGGAGAGACCCAGTACTTC
>-|TRBJ1-3|-|TRBV2
CASSEGALSGNTIYF
TGTGCCAGCAGTGAAGGGGCGCTTTCTGGAAACACCATATATTTT
>-|TRBJ1-6|-|TRBV6-8
CANRTYGGTSVSPLHF
TGTGCCAACCGAACCTACGGGGGGACCTCTGTCTCACCCCTCCACTTT
>-|TRBJ2-2|-|TRBV9
CASSVTGVNTGELFF
TGTGCCAGCAGCGTGACAGGAGTGAACACCGGGGAGCTGTTTTTT
>-|TRBJ2-6|-|TRBV25-1
CASPPGLLSGANVLTF
TGTGCCAGCCCCCCCGGACTGCTCTCTGGGGCCAACGTCCTGACTTTC
>-|TRBJ1-1|-|TRBV6-6
CASRVGMQGNTEAFF
TGTGCCAGCAGGGTCGGTATGCAGGGCAACACTGAAGCTTTCTTT
>-|TRBJ2-1|-|TRBV7-9
CASSFSQGRSNEQFF
TGTGCCAGCAGCTTCTCCCAGGGTCGCAGCAATGAGCAGTTCTTC
>-|TRBJ1-3|-|TRBV18
CASSPTPYTSGNTIYF
TGTGCCAGCTCACCCACCCCATACACCTCTGGAAACACCATATATTTT
>-|TRBJ1-3|-|TRBV28
CATFGGTIYF
TGTGCCACCTTCGGAGGCACCATATATTTT
>-|TRBJ1-4|TRBD1|TRBV29-1
CSVDGDRTGPFF
TGCAGCGTTGATGGAGATAGGACAGGCCCGTTTTTT
>once|TRBJ2-3|TRBD2|TRBV2
CASSYVTPGGKGTQYF
TGTGCCAGCAGCTACGTGACCCCGGGGGGAAAAGGTACGCAGTATTTT
>-|TRBJ1-2|TRBD1|TRBV11-2
CASTLDRDFGYTF
TGTGCCAGCACCCTGGACAGGGACTTTGGCTACACCTTC
>-|TRBJ2-3|-|TRBV4-2
CASSQAYTDTQYF
TGTGCCAGCAGCCAAGCTTACACAGATACGCAGTATTTT
>-|TRBJ2-3|-|TRBV2
CASSVTGVNTDTQYF
TGTGCCAGCAGTGTAACGGGGGTAAACACAGATACGCAGTATTTT
>-|TRBJ2-5|TRBD1|TRBV24-1
CATSESGTGDETQYF
TGTGCCACCAGTGAGTCCGGGACAGGGGATGAGACCCAGTACTTC
>-|TRBJ2-1|TRBD1|TRBV19
CASSIVGQAPWLF
TGTGCCAGTAGTATAGTGGGACAGGCCCCCTGGCTCTTC
>-|TRBJ1-1|-|TRBV5-5
CASSRVGGNTEAFF
TGTGCCAGCAGCCGCGTTGGGGGCAACACTGAAGCTTTCTTT
>-|TRBJ1-2|-|TRBV4-2
CASSPPDRANYGYTF
TGTGCCAGCAGCCCCCCGGACAGAGCTAACTATGGCTACACCTTC
>-|TRBJ2-4|-|TRBV28
CASSFSGGGKNIQYF
TGTGCCAGCAGTTTTTCAGGAGGCGGCAAAAACATTCAGTACTTC
>-|TRBJ2-5|-|TRBV5-1
CASRDGGGAEETQYF
TGCGCCAGCCGAGATGGCGGGGGCGCCGAAGAGACCCAGTACTTC
>-|TRBJ1-1|TRBD1|TRBV29-1
CSVGSGGTEAFF
TGCAGCGTTGGGTCAGGGGGCACTGAAGCTTTCTTT
>-|TRBJ2-3|TRBD2|TRBV3-1/TRBV3-2
CASSQSRLAGGTQYF
TGTGCCAGCAGCCAGTCGCGCCTAGCGGGGGGTACGCAGTATTTT
>-|TRBJ2-5|-|TRBV14
CASSQDPRGVPQETQYF
TGTGCCAGCTCCCAAGACCCCCGCGGGGTCCCCCAAGAGACCCAGTACTTC
>-|TRBJ2-2|-|TRBV4-2
CASSQAANTGELFF
TGTGCCAGCAGCCAAGCGGCGAACACCGGGGAGCTGTTTTTT
>-|TRBJ1-2|-|TRBV9
CASSGGSNSGGSYTF
TGTGCCAGCAGCGGAGGGTCAAACTCAGGAGGGAGCTACACCTTC
>-|TRBJ2-3|TRBD1|TRBV3-1/TRBV3-2
CASREGQGTQYF
TGTGCCAGCAGGGAGGGACAGGGGACGCAGTATTTT
>-|TRBJ2-1|-|TRBV19
CASSVGGPRNEQFF
TGTGCCAGTAGTGTGGGGGGGCCTCGGAATGAGCAGTTCTTC
>-|TRBJ1-2|-|TRBV6-1
CASSEASGSFYGYTF
TGTGCCAGCAGTGAAGCCTCCGGGTCGTTCTATGGCTACACCTTC